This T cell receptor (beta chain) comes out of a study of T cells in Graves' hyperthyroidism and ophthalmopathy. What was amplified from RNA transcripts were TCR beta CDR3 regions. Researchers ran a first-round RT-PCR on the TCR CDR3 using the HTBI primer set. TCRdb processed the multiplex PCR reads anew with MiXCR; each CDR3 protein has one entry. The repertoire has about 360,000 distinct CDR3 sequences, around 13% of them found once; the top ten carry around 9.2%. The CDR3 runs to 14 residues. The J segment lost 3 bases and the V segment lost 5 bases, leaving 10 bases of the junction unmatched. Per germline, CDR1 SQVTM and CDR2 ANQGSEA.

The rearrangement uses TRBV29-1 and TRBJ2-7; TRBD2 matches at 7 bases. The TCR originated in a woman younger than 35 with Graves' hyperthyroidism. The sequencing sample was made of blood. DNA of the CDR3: TGCAGCGTTAGTGGCGGGGGTATGATCTACGAGCAGTACTTC. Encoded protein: CSVSGGGMIYEQYF.